This T cell receptor beta chain stems from a study of STAT5B mutations in CD4+ large granular lymphocyte leukemia. The CDR3 extends over 16 amino acids. V lost 0 bases and J 1 base, leaving 11 bases between the germline ends. Germline values: CDR1 SGDLS, CDR2 YYNGEE. Profiling relied on immunoSEQ multiplex PCR, and the TCRdb table lists in-frame clones only, not all of them. The table lists thousands of clones, 76% of them singletons. The TCR originated in an older woman with CD4+ T-cell large granular lymphocyte leukemia. The chain carries TRBV9 and TRBJ2-1; D remains ambiguous. Sequencing was done on a sample of PBMCs. CDR3 bases: TGTGCCAGCAGCGTAGCCGGAGAGACGTCCTACAATGAGCAGTTCTTC. Amino acids: CASSVAGETSYNEQFF.